This passage covers 32 T cell receptor beta chains from one sample sequenced in a study of shared clonotypes between healthy human individuals. Assay used: immunoSEQ multiplex PCR; TCRdb lists only in-frame clones, some missing. The sample lists around 2.5 million clones, more than 85% seen once, with 0.36% in the top ten. Sequencing input: naive CD4+ T cells from PBMCs. Indicated subset: CD45RA+ positively selected. The receptors derive from a man younger than 35 in good health. Some clones in this sample may be carry-over from other donors' samples.

The genes are TRBV4-1 and TRBJ2-2; D perhaps matches TRBD1 (6 bases). In germline, CDR1 is MGHRA, CDR2 YSYEKL. The CDR3 contains 16 residues. V was clipped by 4 bases and J by 2 bases, with 14 bases between them. As DNA, the CDR3 is TGCGCCAGCAGCCCCCGGACAGCTTATAACACCGGGGAGCTGTTTTTT. Translated: CASSPRTAYNTGELFF.

A note on this clone: The identical CDR3 is also encoded by other nucleotide sequences in the sample. This chain uses TRBV29-1 with TRBJ2-3; 7 bases align to TRBD2. J gave up 1 base and V 6 bases, and 7 bases lay outside the gene matches. This CDR3 is built from 14 residues. The germline CDR1 and CDR2 sequences are SQVTM and ANQGSEA. The chain's CDR3 is CSVRRLAGTDTQYF. The DNA for the CDR3 is TGCAGCGTCCGAAGACTAGCAGGCACAGATACGCAGTATTTT.

V gene TRBV5-6 combines with J gene TRBJ2-5; 8 bases agree with TRBD2. V shed 5 bases, J shed 1 base, and the junction held 7 bases outside the gene matches. The CDR3 extends over 15 amino acids. CDR1 and CDR2 (germline): SGHDT, YYEEEE. The CDR3 here is CASRESGSSQETQYF. For the CDR3, the DNA is TGTGCCAGCAGAGAAAGCGGGAGCTCCCAAGAGACCCAGTACTTC.

This chain connects TRBV5-8 to TRBJ2-7, with 8 bases identical to TRBD1. With 7 bases clipped from V and 6 bases from J, the junction kept 15 bases outside the gene matches. Germline values: CDR1 SGHTS, CDR2 YDEGEE. CDR3 length: 15 amino acids. The CDR3 sequence: CASGRTDRAPLEQYF. CDR3 bases: TGTGCCAGCGGTCGAACGGACAGGGCTCCCCTCGAGCAGTACTTC.

The chain employs TRBV6-4 and TRBJ2-1; TRBD2 agrees at 9 bases. From germline, CDR1 is MRHNA and CDR2 SNTAGT. The CDR3 covers 16 residues. V lost 0 bases to trimming and J lost 6 bases; unmatched junction nucleotides: 6. CDR3 sequence reads: CASSDSWREGPNEQFF. The CDR3 bases are TGTGCCAGCAGTGACTCTTGGCGGGAGGGCCCCAATGAGCAGTTCTTC.

The chain joins TRBV10-3 to TRBJ2-2; D is perhaps TRBD2 (5 bases). This CDR3 spans 14 amino acids. The germline V and J ends were trimmed by 5 bases and 3 bases, with 10 bases remaining between them. In germline, CDR1 is ENHRY, CDR2 SYGVKD. The CDR3 loop is CAISPGWDTGELFF. CDR3 coding DNA: TGTGCCATCAGTCCGGGATGGGACACCGGGGAGCTGTTTTTT.

A note on this clone: Other DNA variants within this sample encode the same CDR3. The chain is built from TRBV5-4 and TRBJ2-3; possible D gene TRBD2, 5 bases. V lost 0 bases, J lost 0 bases, and 5 bases lay in between. Per the germline V gene, CDR1 is SGHNT and CDR2 is YYREEE (reference sequence). The CDR3 loop spans 14 amino acids. The CDR3 loop is CASSLAGSTDTQYF. In nucleotides, the CDR3 is TGTGCCAGCAGCTTGGCGGGGAGCACAGATACGCAGTATTTT. Full variable domain (missing parts from reference TRBV5-4 and TRBJ2-3): ETGVTQSPTHLIKTRGQQVTLRCSSQSGHNTVSWYQQALGQGPQFIFQYYREEENGRGNFPPRFSGLQFPNYSSELNVNALELDDSALYLCASSLAGSTDTQYFGPGTRLTVL.

The V gene is TRBV27, the J gene TRBJ2-3; 8 nucleotides align to TRBD1. Looked up from germline, CDR1 is MNHEY and CDR2 is SMNVEV (reference sequence). CDR3 length: 15 amino acids. J gave up 2 bases and V 6 bases, and 7 bases lay outside the gene matches. This CDR3 reads CASRRSTGVTDTQYF. CDR3 sequence (DNA): TGTGCCAGCAGACGTTCGACAGGGGTCACAGATACGCAGTATTTT.

Turning to this clone: The same CDR3 arises from other DNA sequences in this sample as well. This chain joins TRBV20-1 and TRBJ2-5; D is uncertain. The V end lost 3 bases, the J end lost 4 bases, and 6 bases lay between the germline ends. In germline, CDR1 is DFQATT, CDR2 SNEGSKA (reference sequence). The CDR3 is 11 amino acids. The CDR3 loop reads CSASARETQYF. DNA for the CDR3: TGCAGTGCTAGTGCTAGAGAGACCCAGTACTTC.

The V call is TRBV6-5, the J call TRBJ1-4, with 8 bases lining up with TRBD1. Germline V gives CDR1 MNHEY, CDR2 SVGAGI. V gave up 6 bases and J gave up 10 bases; unmatched junction bases: 7. This CDR3 region has 13 residues. Written as DNA, the CDR3 is TGTGCCAGCAGACTCGGACAGGGACCAAAACTGTTTTTT. Protein: CASRLGQGPKLFF.

This clone came up a few times. V and J are TRBV19 and TRBJ1-1, with 7 bases lining up with TRBD1. The CDR3 is made up of 13 amino acids. Germline trimming cut 6 bases from V and 0 bases from J; bases unmatched to any gene: 1. CDR1 is LNHDA, CDR2 SQIVND, per germline (reference sequence). The CDR3 DNA is TGTGCCAGTAGCCAGGGGGTGAACACTGAAGCTTTCTTT. Amino acids: CASSQGVNTEAFF.

V and J are TRBV19 and TRBJ2-7; 7 nucleotides match TRBD1. Looked up from germline, CDR1 is LNHDA and CDR2 is SQIVND (reference sequence). Trimming at V came to 6 bases and at J to 2 bases, leaving 10 bases not matched to a gene. This CDR3 has 15 amino acids. Here the CDR3 DNA reads TGTGCCAGTAGCCTGGGACAGTGGAACCCCTACGAGCAGTACTTC. This sequence encodes CASSLGQWNPYEQYF.

This chain uses TRBV6-5 with TRBJ1-2, with 8 bases fitting TRBD1. After removal of 0 bases from V and 6 bases from J, the junction contained 6 bases not matched to a gene. From germline, CDR1 is MNHEY and CDR2 SVGAGI. The CDR3 loop spans 15 amino acids. CDR3 loop: CASSYSRQGANGYTF. CDR3 nucleotide sequence: TGTGCCAGCAGTTACTCGAGGCAGGGGGCGAATGGCTACACCTTC.

CDR3 bases: TGTGCCACCGCCACAATGACAGGGCGGATGACCTACGAGCAGTACTTC. Translated, it gives CATATMTGRMTYEQYF. The rearrangement joins TRBV11-2 to TRBJ2-7; TRBD1 aligns across 7 bases. The V gene end was trimmed by 10 bases and the J gene end by 2 bases; junction bases not matched to a gene: 17. CDR3 length: 16 amino acids. In germline, CDR1 is SGHAT, CDR2 FQNNGV.

The J gene is TRBJ1-2, the V gene TRBV18; D is unclear. Looked up from germline, CDR1 is KGHSH and CDR2 is LQKENI. The CDR3 runs 15 residues. V lost 3 bases and J lost 7, with 18 bases in between. The CDR3 region has the DNA TGTGCCAGCTCACCTGACGCGGGCCCCTGGGGTGGCTACACCTTC. It translates to CASSPDAGPWGGYTF.

This rearrangement joins TRBV6-1 to TRBJ2-2, with D perhaps TRBD1 (5 bases). Germline V lookup: CDR1 MNHNS, CDR2 SASEGT. The CDR3 totals 15 residues. The V end lost 7 bases, the J end lost 5 bases, and 17 bases lay between the germline ends. CDR3 amino acids: CASTRGRVGTGELFF. The CDR3 DNA is TGTGCCAGCACCCGAGGCAGGGTTGGGACCGGGGAGCTGTTTTTT.

The V and J genes are TRBV7-9 and TRBJ2-1; D remains unclear. CDR3 length: 14 amino acids. V dropped 5 bases and J dropped 0 bases, with 8 bases sitting between them. Germline V gene data show CDR1 as SEHNR and CDR2 as FQNEAQ (reference sequence). The CDR3 protein is CASSLSSSYNEQFF. The CDR3 DNA sequence: TGTGCCAGCAGCCTCTCCTCCTCCTACAATGAGCAGTTCTTC.

The chain recombines TRBV7-3 with TRBJ2-3; perhaps TRBD1 as D (5 bases). V lost 1 base, J lost 3 bases, and 11 bases lay in between. CDR1 and CDR2 (germline): SGHTA, FQGTGA. The CDR3 is 15 amino acids. In DNA form, the CDR3 reads TGTGCCAGCAGCTTAAATGGGGCCTTGACAGATACGCAGTATTTT. Protein sequence: CASSLNGALTDTQYF. Looking up the rest from reference TRBV7-3 and TRBJ2-3 gives the full variable domain: GAGVSQTPSNKVTEKGKYVELRCDPISGHTALYWYRQSLGQGPEFLIYFQGTGAADDSGLPNDRFFAVRPEGSVSTLKIQRTERGDSAVYLCASSLNGALTDTQYFGPGTRLTVL.

This clone has only a few counts. V usage is TRBV9 and J usage is TRBJ1-1, with TRBD1 identical over 7 bases. The CDR3 extends over 13 amino acids. Trimming took 4 bases from V and 1 from J; bases not matched to a gene: 1. CDR1 SGDLS and CDR2 YYNGEE come from the germline V gene. The CDR3 sequence is CASSRQGNTEAFF. CDR3 sequence (DNA): TGTGCCAGCAGCAGACAGGGGAACACTGAAGCTTTCTTT. Full variable domain (remainder filled in from reference TRBV9 and TRBJ1-1): DSGVTQTPKHLITATGQRVTLRCSPRSGDLSVYWYQQSLDQGLQFLIQYYNGEERAKGNILERFSAQQFPDLHSELNLSSLELGDSALYFCASSRQGNTEAFFGQGTRLTVV.

This chain links TRBV5-1 with TRBJ2-1; 8 bases match TRBD2. V lost 4 bases to trimming and J lost 6 bases; unmatched junction nucleotides: 12. The germline gives CDR1 SGHRS, CDR2 YFSETQ. CDR3 length: 16 residues. In nucleotides, the CDR3 is TGCGCCAGCAGCAAGATGGGGCTAGCGGGTAGCAATGAGCAGTTCTTC. Translating gives CASSKMGLAGSNEQFF.

The rearrangement uses TRBV28 and TRBJ2-5; D unresolved. CDR3 length: 15 amino acids. Germline V CDR1 and CDR2: MDHEN, SYDVKM. The V and J ends lost 4 bases and 5 bases respectively, with 17 bases between them. CDR3 amino acids: CASSSPLTLRETQYF. The DNA for the CDR3 is TGTGCCAGCAGTTCCCCCTTAACCCTCCGGGAGACCCAGTACTTC.

The chain recombines TRBV18 with TRBJ2-1; 7 nucleotides agree with TRBD2. With V trimmed by 0 bases and J by 0 bases, 2 bases remained unmatched. The CDR3 covers 16 residues. The germline V gene has CDR1 KGHSH and CDR2 LQKENI. This chain's CDR3 is CASSPPLAASYNEQFF. CDR3 DNA sequence: TGTGCCAGCTCACCACCTCTAGCGGCCTCCTACAATGAGCAGTTCTTC. Looking up the rest from reference TRBV18 and TRBJ2-1 gives the full variable domain: NAGVMQNPRHLVRRRGQEARLRCSPMKGHSHVYWYRQLPEEGLKFMVYLQKENIIDESGMPKERFSAEFPKEGPSILRIQQVVRGDSAAYFCASSPPLAASYNEQFFGPGTRLTVL.

Note on this clone: Other nucleotide sequences from this sample produce the same CDR3. The chain employs TRBV6-5 and TRBJ1-6, with D unresolved. Trimming shortened V by 3 bases and J by 0 bases, and 9 bases separated the two germline ends. This CDR3 region has 16 residues. Germline assignment: CDR1 MNHEY and CDR2 SVGAGI. The DNA for the CDR3 is TGTGCCAGCAGTTATATCGGGAGCTCCTATAATTCACCCCTCCACTTT. This translates into CASSYIGSSYNSPLHF.

This clone occurred once. V is TRBV7-9 and J is TRBJ2-3; the match to TRBD2 covers 7 bases. The CDR3 is 15 amino acids. V was pared by 6 bases and J by 1 base, with 7 bases of the junction left unmatched. The germline gives CDR1 SEHNR, CDR2 FQNEAQ (reference sequence). The CDR3 reads CASSRTSAGTDTQYF. CDR3 bases: TGTGCCAGCAGTCGAACTAGCGCCGGCACAGATACGCAGTATTTT.

V gene TRBV7-3 combines with J gene TRBJ2-5; TRBD2 matches 7 bases. Trimming cost V 4 bases and J 2 bases; bases outside gene matches: 16. This CDR3 spans 18 amino acids. CDR1 SGHTA and CDR2 FQGTGA come from the germline V gene. The CDR3 DNA reads as TGTGCCAGCAGCTCTCCCACCCGGCTAGCGGCCCTACAAGAGACCCAGTACTTC. Its protein is CASSSPTRLAALQETQYF.

The chain uses TRBV5-1 and TRBJ2-5, with 10 bases fitting TRBD1. CDR3 size: 16 residues. Trimming took 0 bases from V and 4 from J; bases not matched to a gene: 6. Germline CDR1 reads SGHRS; CDR2 reads YFSETQ. DNA of the CDR3: TGCGCCAGCAGCTTGGCCGACAGGGGGCGCACAGAGACCCAGTACTTC. Its translation is CASSLADRGRTETQYF.

This clone occurred once. V gene TRBV10-3 combines with J gene TRBJ1-2; D is perhaps TRBD1 (5 bases). V was shortened by 7 bases and J by 8 bases, with 20 bases between the two germline ends. The CDR3 loop spans 14 amino acids. The germline V gene encodes CDR1 ENHRY and CDR2 SYGVKD. CDR3 amino acids: CAINKKQVSKGYTF. DNA for the CDR3: TGTGCCATCAACAAAAAACAGGTGAGTAAGGGCTACACCTTC.

With regard to this clone: Other nucleotide sequences from this sample produce the same CDR3. This chain uses TRBV5-4 with TRBJ1-2; unclear D gene. CDR3 length: 14 residues. The germline V gene has CDR1 SGHNT and CDR2 YYREEE (reference sequence). V dropped 2 bases and J dropped 3 bases, with 11 bases sitting between them. The CDR3 protein is CASSFRTGDYGYTF. In DNA, the CDR3 is TGTGCCAGCAGCTTCAGGACCGGAGACTATGGCTACACCTTC.

J is TRBJ1-1 and V is TRBV6-6; 7 bases map to TRBD1. V shed 9 bases, J shed 0 bases, and the junction held 10 bases outside the gene matches. This CDR3 is built from 15 residues. Germline CDR1 and CDR2: MNHNY and SVGAGI (reference sequence). CDR3 sequence: CASSSGTAVNTEAFF. The CDR3 coding sequence is TGTGCCAGTTCCTCCGGGACAGCGGTGAACACTGAAGCTTTCTTT.

Only one count was recorded for this clone. This chain links TRBV4-1 with TRBJ1-1; 11 bases agree with TRBD1. The germline V gene has CDR1 MGHRA and CDR2 YSYEKL. The CDR3 is 15 residues long. J lost 4 bases, V lost 2 bases, and 3 bases had no gene match. CDR3 nucleotide sequence: TGCGCCAGCAGCCAACCGGACAGGGGGCGCACTGAAGCTTTCTTT. The encoded protein is CASSQPDRGRTEAFF.

The chain joins TRBV28 to TRBJ2-1, with 7 bases aligning to TRBD2. Germline V CDR1 and CDR2: MDHEN, SYDVKM. This CDR3 has 13 amino acids. CDR3 sequence reads: CGTQRDLYNEQFF. DNA of the CDR3: TGTGGCACGCAGCGGGACCTATACAATGAGCAGTTCTTC.

CDR3 DNA: TGCAGCGTTGAACGACAGCATACAAACATTCAGTACTTC. As protein: CSVERQHTNIQYF. J is TRBJ2-4 and V is TRBV29-1; possibly TRBD1 for D (5 bases). V was clipped by 2 bases and J by 6 bases, with 11 bases between them. CDR1 is SQVTM and CDR2 is ANQGSEA in the germline V gene. The CDR3 is made up of 13 amino acids.